Sequencing of this T cell receptor beta chain was carried out in a study of blood T cell repertoires in COVID-19. Study-wide background: The study drew acute and convalescent COVID-19 samples from the United States, Italy and Spain. From T cells, B-cell-depleted T cells, or PBMCs came the material, which was cDNA or gDNA.

Per the original data handling: How many nucleated cells were present was estimated from reference gene primer amplification. TCRdb keeps only in-frame clones here, not all; method: immunoSEQ multiplex PCR. That table is the source of V, J and clone size, and D and trimming were worked out from the DNA. This sample has around 100,000 clones, with under 75% found just once. A single count supports this clone. The CDR3 sequence is 13 residues long. CDR1 is MDHEN, CDR2 SYDVKM, per germline. The V and J ends lost 8 bases and 5 bases respectively, with 15 bases between them. The chain has TRBV28 and TRBJ2-5; no clear D gene. This receptor was obtained from a man older than 75 with acute or convalescent COVID-19. The material sequenced was peripheral blood. DNA of the CDR3: TGTGCCAGCTACGTGAAAACCGGGGAGACCCAGTACTTC. Its protein is CASYVKTGETQYF. Combining the CDR3 with reference TRBV28 and TRBJ2-5 gives the whole variable domain DVKVTQSSRYLVKRTGEKVFLECVQDMDHENMFWYRQDPGLGLRLIYFSYDVKMKEKGDIPEGYSVSREKKERFSLILESASTNQTSMYLCASYVKTGETQYFGPGTRLLVL.